The clone carrying this T cell receptor beta chain was seen a few times. Its antigen is as yet unknown. Germline assignment: CDR1 MNHEY and CDR2 SMNVEV (reference sequence). There are 18 residues in the CDR3. Trimming removed 8 bases at V and 0 bases at J, with 20 bases between. From the 5' RACE reads, TCRdb called clonotypes with MiXCR, one entry per CDR3 protein. The sample holds about 890,000 distinct CDR3 sequences, approximately 13% seen once. These data originate in a study of identical twins. General study findings and limits: The abundant beta clonotypes from cord blood had fewer insertions, and memory repertoires had none of this. Out-of-frame TCR alpha sharing in monozygotic twins exceeded recombination model predictions.

Separately, the same data were catalogued under a study of yellow fever vaccine responses in identical twins.

Sequencing used PBMCs. The TCR originated in a woman in her late teens or twenties in good health. The chain is built from TRBV27 and TRBJ1-6; D is unresolved. The CDR3 here is CASSWAAGQSSYNSPLHF. The CDR3, as DNA: TGTGCCAGCTCCTGGGCAGCAGGCCAGAGCTCCTATAATTCACCCCTCCACTTT.